What follows describes a single T cell receptor (beta chain). It has no known antigen specificity. No much larger clone is present one base from it, and per-base qualities are unavailable. The V and J ends are trimmed by 5 bases and 1 base, leaving 17 bases between them. CDR1 and CDR2 (SGHAT, FQNNGV) derive from the germline V gene. The CDR3 measures 16 amino acids from cysteine to phenylalanine. The sequence is cut down to CDR3 DNA, 48 bases in frame from base 1. Read against the paper, the sample's time point label means: baseline before first vaccination. Samples from vaccinated people were obtained from the UK trials COV001 and COV002, which included a single-blind randomized controlled phase 2/3 trial of AZD1222 (ChAdOx1 nCoV-19) in healthy adults. Trial participant PBMC samples were collected at day 0 and day 28 after the second dose for TCRbeta chain sequencing. This specimen belongs to a study of T cell responses to AZD1222 COVID-19 vaccine (dated by TCRdb to about 2021). At the level of the whole study: AZD1222 recipients given second doses at about 4 weeks or at about 12 weeks were pooled, since spike-specific TCR depth and breadth were not found to differ between the two schedules. Trial participants were enrolled into age subgroups of 18-55, 56-69 and 70-plus years, which contained 148, 28 and 57 TCR-sequenced participants, respectively. TCR sequencing covered fewer than 250 trial participants: about 210 given two doses of AZD1222 and about 26 given two doses of MenACWY control vaccine.

The research as a whole found: Because no day 14 peak-response samples were available, the repertoires could be characterized only after the peak T cell response. Epitopes outside the regions mutated in the B.1.351 and B.1.1.7 variants were reportedly recognized by nearly half of the unique spike-specific TCRs. After two AZD1222 doses, both the breadth and the depth of spike-specific TCRs were significantly higher than at day 0 and than in MenACWY recipients. The whole spike protein was spanned by vaccine-associated CD4 TCRs, and dominant responses were seen in regions 160-218 and 743-854. Conclusions about previously exposed vaccinees are limited, since just 5 or 6 AZD1222 recipients were seropositive for SARS-CoV-2 at baseline. In the small 56-69-year group, the increase in depth fell short of significance, most likely because of low power. Participants were mostly white British, with more females than males. The authors suggested clonal diversity may have been underestimated.

The CDR3 regions of human TCRbeta chains were subjected to immunosequencing. Per the original workflow: TCRs in the repertoires were matched against a reference library of SARS-CoV-2-specific TCRs that had been generated with the MIRA antigen-specificity platform. Breadth meant the fraction of unique TCRs that were SARS-CoV-2-associated, whereas depth meant the fraction of total T cells that were SARS-CoV-2-associated. Using the MIRA data, each spike-specific TCR was assigned both to the spike region to which the TCR was reactive and to a CD4 or CD8 class. Log10-transformed breadth and depth values were compared by one-way ANOVA with Sidak's multiple comparisons tests. This immuneACCESS table, as held by TCRdb, lists in-frame sequences with V and J called but not all clones. Of the missing ones, under half trace to an unresolved V gene in checked studies; the others have no known cause. That table supplies the V and J calls and clone size; D and trimming were determined from the DNA. This sample is represented by about 97,000 clones; around 83% of them were singletons. The top ten clonotypes cover around 5% of the sample.

The chain is made from TRBV11-2 and TRBJ2-5; the D gene is possibly TRBD1 or TRBD2, with 6 bases matching each. This sequence originates from an adult in good health. The sequencing used peripheral blood, collected on day 0 of AZD1222 vaccination. The CDR3 sequence is CASSPHRVAAQETQYF. The DNA is TGTGCCAGCAGCCCTCACAGGGTAGCGGCCCAAGAGACCCAGTACTTC. The full variable domain, completed from the reference TRBV11-2 and TRBJ2-5 proteins outside the CDR3, reads EAGVAQSPRYKIIEKRQSVAFWCNPISGHATLYWYQQILGQGPKLLIQFQNNGVVDDSQLPKDRFSAERLKGVDSTLKIQPAKLEDSAVYLCASSPHRVAAQETQYFGPGTRLLVL.